This T cell receptor (beta chain) was found in a study of cytomegalovirus exposure and HLA in healthy donors. CDR1 LNHDA and CDR2 SQIVND come from the germline V gene (reference sequence). V lost 8 bases and J lost 1, with 9 bases in between. The CDR3 loop spans 13 amino acids. PCR involved 60 Vbeta and 13 Jbeta primers. Only in-frame clones appear in the TCRdb table, and some are missing; sequencing was by immunoSEQ multiplex PCR. The table lists 180,000 or so clones, 77% of them singletons, with about 4% in the top ten. This TCR came from a woman in her fifties or sixties in good health and CMV-seropositive. Sequenced input: PBMCs. The rearrangement uses TRBV19 and TRBJ1-5; no reliable D call. The CDR3 loop reads CASWTTSNQPQHF. CDR3 in DNA: TGTGCCAGTTGGACTACGAGCAATCAGCCCCAGCATTTT. The full variable domain, completed using reference TRBV19 and TRBJ1-5, is DGGITQSPKYLFRKEGQNVTLSCEQNLNHDAMYWYRQDPGQGLRLIYYSQIVNDFQKGDIAEGYSVSREKKESFPLTVTSAQKNPTAFYLCASWTTSNQPQHFGDGTRLSIL.